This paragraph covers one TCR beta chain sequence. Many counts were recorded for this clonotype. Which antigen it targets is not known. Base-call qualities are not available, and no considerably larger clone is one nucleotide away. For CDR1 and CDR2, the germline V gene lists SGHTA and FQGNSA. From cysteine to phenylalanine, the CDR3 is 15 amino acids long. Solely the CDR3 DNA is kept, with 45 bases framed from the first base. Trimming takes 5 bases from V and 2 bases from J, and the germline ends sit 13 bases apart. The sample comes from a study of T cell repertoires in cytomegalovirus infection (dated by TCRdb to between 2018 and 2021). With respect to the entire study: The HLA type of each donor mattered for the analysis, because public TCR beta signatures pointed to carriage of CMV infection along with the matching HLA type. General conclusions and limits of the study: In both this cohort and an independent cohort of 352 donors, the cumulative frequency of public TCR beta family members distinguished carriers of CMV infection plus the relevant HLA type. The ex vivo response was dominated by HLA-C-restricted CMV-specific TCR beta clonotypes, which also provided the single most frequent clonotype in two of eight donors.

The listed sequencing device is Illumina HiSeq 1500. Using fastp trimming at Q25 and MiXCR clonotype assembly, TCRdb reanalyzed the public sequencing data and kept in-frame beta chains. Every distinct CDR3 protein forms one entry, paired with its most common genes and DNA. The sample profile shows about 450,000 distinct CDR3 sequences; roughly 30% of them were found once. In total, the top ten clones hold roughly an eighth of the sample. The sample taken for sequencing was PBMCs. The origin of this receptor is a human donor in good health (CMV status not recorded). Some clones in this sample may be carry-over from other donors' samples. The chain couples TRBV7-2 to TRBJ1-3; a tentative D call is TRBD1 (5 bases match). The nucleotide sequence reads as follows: TGTGCCAGCAGCCAGGGAGGGCCGACTGGAAACACCATATATTTT. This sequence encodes CASSQGGPTGNTIYF.